Detailed here is one TCR beta chain. The target antigen is unknown. CDR1 SGHRS and CDR2 YFSETQ come from the germline V gene. The CDR3 spans 13 residues. The data stem from a study of monozygotic twins with inflammatory bowel disease. Regarding the study as a whole: The study found lower TCRbeta diversity (inverse Simpson) in IBD patients than in healthy co-twins. Relative clonotype sharing with others was diminished in IBD patients versus healthy twins, particularly with disease activity.

A roughly 2.5 ml blood sample was drawn per donor. Without any T cell sorting, total RNA was isolated from whole blood. For each CDR3 protein, TCRdb gives one entry from its re-call of the 5' RACE reads, without DNA. In all, the sample yields about 420,000 distinct CDR3 sequences. Specimen: blood. This clonotype was sampled from a human donor with ulcerative colitis or Crohn's disease, or a healthy co-twin of an affected twin (not recorded which). The chain couples TRBV5-1 to TRBJ2-3. This chain's CDR3 is CASSWGPRGTQYF.